The clone carrying this TCR beta chain was seen only a few times. The target antigen is unknown. This sample is part of a study of T cells in Graves' hyperthyroidism and ophthalmopathy. Graves' hyperthyroidism was deemed stable absent ophthalmopathy progression within 18 months. RNA transcripts were the template for amplifying TCR beta CDR3 regions. A first-round RT-PCR of the TCR CDR3 used the HTBI primer set. TCRdb passed the multiplex PCR reads through MiXCR, listing each CDR3 protein once. The sample includes some 700,000 distinct CDR3 sequences, approximately 15% seen only once; the top ten take roughly 16%. Study-level findings and limits: In blood, most of the thyroid clonotypes expanded above 0.001 were also present.

V dropped 5 bases and J dropped 10 bases, with 18 bases sitting between them. Germline lookup yields CDR1 LNHDA and CDR2 SQIVND (reference sequence). This CDR3 has 14 amino acids. V gene TRBV19 combines with J gene TRBJ2-1, with no clear D. This TCR derives from a man aged 50-60 years with Graves' hyperthyroidism. The sample was blood. Here the CDR3 reads CASSLRPPLREQFF. The CDR3 DNA sequence: TGTGCCAGTAGTCTGCGGCCGCCCCTCAGGGAGCAGTTCTTC.